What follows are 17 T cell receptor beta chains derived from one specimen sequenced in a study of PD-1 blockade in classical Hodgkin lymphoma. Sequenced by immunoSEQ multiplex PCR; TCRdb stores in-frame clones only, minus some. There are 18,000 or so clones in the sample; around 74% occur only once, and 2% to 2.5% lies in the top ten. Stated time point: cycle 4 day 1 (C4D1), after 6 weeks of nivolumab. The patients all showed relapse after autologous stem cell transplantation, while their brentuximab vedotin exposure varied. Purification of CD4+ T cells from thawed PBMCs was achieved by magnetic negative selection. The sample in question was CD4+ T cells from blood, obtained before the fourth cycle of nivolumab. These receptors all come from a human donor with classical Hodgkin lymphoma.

In nucleotides, the CDR3 is TGTGCCAGCAGTTTATGGCGGGGGGCCGGGGAGCAGTACGTC. Its protein product is CASSLWRGAGEQYV. The gene calls are TRBV28 and TRBJ2-7, with TRBD2 matching over 8 bases. The CDR3 contains 14 residues. Losses at the gene ends were 0 bases for V and 7 bases for J; bases not matched to a gene: 5. Germline V lookup: CDR1 MDHEN, CDR2 SYDVKM.

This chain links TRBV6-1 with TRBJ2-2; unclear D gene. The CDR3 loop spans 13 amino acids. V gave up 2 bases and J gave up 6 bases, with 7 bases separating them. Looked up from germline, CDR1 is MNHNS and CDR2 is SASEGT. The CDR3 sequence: CASSERRPGELFF. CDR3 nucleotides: TGTGCCAGCAGTGAAAGACGCCCCGGGGAGCTGTTTTTT.

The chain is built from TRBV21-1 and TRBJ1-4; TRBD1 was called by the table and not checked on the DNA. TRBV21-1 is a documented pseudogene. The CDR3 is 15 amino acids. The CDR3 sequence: CASSPVRLQVEKLFF. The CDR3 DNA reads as TGTGCCAGCAGCCCCGTCCGTTTGCAGGTTGAAAAACTGTTTTTT.

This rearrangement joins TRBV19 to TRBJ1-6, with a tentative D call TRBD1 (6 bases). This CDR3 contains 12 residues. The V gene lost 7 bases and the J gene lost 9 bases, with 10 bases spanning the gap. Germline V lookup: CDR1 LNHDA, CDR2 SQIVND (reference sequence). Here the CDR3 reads CASNTGLSPLHF. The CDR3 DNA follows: TGTGCCAGTAATACAGGGCTTTCACCCCTCCACTTT.

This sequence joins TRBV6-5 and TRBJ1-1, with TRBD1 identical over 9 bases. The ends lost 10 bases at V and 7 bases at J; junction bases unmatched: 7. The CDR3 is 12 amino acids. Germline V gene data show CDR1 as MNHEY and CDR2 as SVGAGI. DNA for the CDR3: TGTGCCACCCGCTGGGGACAGGGTGAAGCTTTCTTT. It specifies CATRWGQGEAFF.

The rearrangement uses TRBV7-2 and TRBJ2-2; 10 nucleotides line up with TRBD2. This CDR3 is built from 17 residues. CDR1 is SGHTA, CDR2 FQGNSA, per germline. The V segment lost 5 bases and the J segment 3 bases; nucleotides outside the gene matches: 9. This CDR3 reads CASSQNRAGGYTGELFF. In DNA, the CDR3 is TGTGCCAGCAGCCAAAATAGAGCGGGGGGGTACACCGGGGAGCTGTTTTTT.

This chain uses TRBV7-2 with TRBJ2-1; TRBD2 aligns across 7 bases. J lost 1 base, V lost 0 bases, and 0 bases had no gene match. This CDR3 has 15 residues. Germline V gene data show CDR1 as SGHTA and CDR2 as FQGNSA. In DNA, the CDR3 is TGTGCCAGCAGCTTAGCGCGGGGGTCCTACAATGAGCAGTTCTTC. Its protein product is CASSLARGSYNEQFF. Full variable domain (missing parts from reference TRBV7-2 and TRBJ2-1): GAGVSQSPSNKVTEKGKDVELRCDPISGHTALYWYRQSLGQGLEFLIYFQGNSAPDKSGLPSDRFSAERTGGSVSTLTIQRTQQEDSAVYLCASSLARGSYNEQFFGPGTRLTVL.

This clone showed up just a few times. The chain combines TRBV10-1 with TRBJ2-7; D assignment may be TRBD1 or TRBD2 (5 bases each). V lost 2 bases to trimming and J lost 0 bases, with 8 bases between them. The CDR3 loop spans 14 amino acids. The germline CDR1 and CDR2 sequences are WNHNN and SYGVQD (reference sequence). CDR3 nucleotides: TGCGCCAGCAGTGAGACGGGGACCTCCTACGAGCAGTACTTC. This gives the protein CASSETGTSYEQYF.

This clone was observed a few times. The CDR3 reads CASSPRTVSDNEQFF. CDR3 bases: TGTGCCAGCAGTCCCAGGACAGTATCGGACAATGAGCAGTTCTTC. V gene TRBV6-5 combines with J gene TRBJ2-1; possibly TRBD1 for D (6 bases). Germline V gene lookup returns CDR1 MNHEY and CDR2 SVGAGI. V was clipped by 5 bases and J by 5 bases, with 16 bases between them. The CDR3 has 15 amino acids.

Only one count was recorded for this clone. CDR3 in amino acids: CASFGQTIQETQYF. CDR3 DNA: TGTGCCAGCTTCGGACAGACTATCCAAGAGACCCAGTACTTC. The chain links TRBV2 to TRBJ2-5; D is perhaps TRBD1 (6 bases). V was trimmed by 8 bases and J by 1 base, leaving 14 bases between them. Germline V gene lookup returns CDR1 SNHLY and CDR2 FYNNEI. The CDR3 runs to 14 residues.

The chain's CDR3 is CASRGGVGSPLHF. The CDR3 DNA reads TGTGCCAGCCGGGGAGGGGTAGGTTCACCCCTCCACTTT. The gene calls are TRBV27 and TRBJ1-6; TRBD1 might be the D (5 bases). Germline-derived CDR1 and CDR2 are MNHEY and SMNVEV (reference sequence). Trimming stripped 8 bases from V and 9 bases from J, with 14 bases between. This CDR3 spans 13 amino acids.

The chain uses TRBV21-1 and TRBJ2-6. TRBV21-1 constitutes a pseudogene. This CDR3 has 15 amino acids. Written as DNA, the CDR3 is TGTGCCAGCAGCAAGGGTACCTCTGGGGCCAACGTCCTGACTTTC. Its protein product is CASSKGTSGANVLTF.

CDR3 loop: CASSTTSLAGGQETQYF. The CDR3 bases are TGTGCCAGTAGTACGACCTCTTTAGCGGGAGGGCAAGAGACCCAGTACTTC. The rearrangement uses TRBV19 and TRBJ2-5, with 11 positions matching TRBD2. The CDR3 is made up of 17 amino acids. With V trimmed by 4 bases and J by 2 bases, 9 bases remained unmatched. Germline CDR1 and CDR2: LNHDA and SQIVND (reference sequence).

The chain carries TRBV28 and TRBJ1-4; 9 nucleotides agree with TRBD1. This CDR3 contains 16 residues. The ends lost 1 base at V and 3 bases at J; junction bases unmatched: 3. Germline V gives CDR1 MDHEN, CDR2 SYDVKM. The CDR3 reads CASSLFGTGSNEKLFF. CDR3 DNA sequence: TGTGCCAGCAGTTTATTCGGGACAGGGTCTAATGAAAAACTGTTTTTT. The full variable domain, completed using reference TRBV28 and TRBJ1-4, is DVKVTQSSRYLVKRTGEKVFLECVQDMDHENMFWYRQDPGLGLRLIYFSYDVKMKEKGDIPEGYSVSREKKERFSLILESASTNQTSMYLCASSLFGTGSNEKLFFGSGTQLSVL.

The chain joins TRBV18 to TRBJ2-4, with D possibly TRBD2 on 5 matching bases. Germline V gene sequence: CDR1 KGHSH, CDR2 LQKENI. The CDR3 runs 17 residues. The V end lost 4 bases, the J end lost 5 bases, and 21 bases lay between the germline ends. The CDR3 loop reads CASSRRADPGGENIQYF. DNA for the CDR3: TGTGCCAGCTCACGGCGGGCGGACCCCGGTGGCGAAAACATTCAGTACTTC.

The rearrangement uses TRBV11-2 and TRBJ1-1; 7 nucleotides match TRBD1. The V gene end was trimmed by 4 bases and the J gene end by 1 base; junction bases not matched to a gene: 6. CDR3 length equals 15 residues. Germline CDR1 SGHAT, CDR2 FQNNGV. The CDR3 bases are TGTGCCAGCAGCTACGGGACAGTTAAGAACACTGAAGCTTTCTTT. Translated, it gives CASSYGTVKNTEAFF.

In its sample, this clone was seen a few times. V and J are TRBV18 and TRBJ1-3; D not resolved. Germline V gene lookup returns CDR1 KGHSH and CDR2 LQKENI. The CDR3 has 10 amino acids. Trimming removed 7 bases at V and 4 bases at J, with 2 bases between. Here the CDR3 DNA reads TGTGCCAGCTGGGGAAACACCATATATTTT. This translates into CASWGNTIYF. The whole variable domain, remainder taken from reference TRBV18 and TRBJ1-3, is NAGVMQNPRHLVRRRGQEARLRCSPMKGHSHVYWYRQLPEEGLKFMVYLQKENIIDESGMPKERFSAEFPKEGPSILRIQQVVRGDSAAYFCASWGNTIYFGEGSWLTVV.